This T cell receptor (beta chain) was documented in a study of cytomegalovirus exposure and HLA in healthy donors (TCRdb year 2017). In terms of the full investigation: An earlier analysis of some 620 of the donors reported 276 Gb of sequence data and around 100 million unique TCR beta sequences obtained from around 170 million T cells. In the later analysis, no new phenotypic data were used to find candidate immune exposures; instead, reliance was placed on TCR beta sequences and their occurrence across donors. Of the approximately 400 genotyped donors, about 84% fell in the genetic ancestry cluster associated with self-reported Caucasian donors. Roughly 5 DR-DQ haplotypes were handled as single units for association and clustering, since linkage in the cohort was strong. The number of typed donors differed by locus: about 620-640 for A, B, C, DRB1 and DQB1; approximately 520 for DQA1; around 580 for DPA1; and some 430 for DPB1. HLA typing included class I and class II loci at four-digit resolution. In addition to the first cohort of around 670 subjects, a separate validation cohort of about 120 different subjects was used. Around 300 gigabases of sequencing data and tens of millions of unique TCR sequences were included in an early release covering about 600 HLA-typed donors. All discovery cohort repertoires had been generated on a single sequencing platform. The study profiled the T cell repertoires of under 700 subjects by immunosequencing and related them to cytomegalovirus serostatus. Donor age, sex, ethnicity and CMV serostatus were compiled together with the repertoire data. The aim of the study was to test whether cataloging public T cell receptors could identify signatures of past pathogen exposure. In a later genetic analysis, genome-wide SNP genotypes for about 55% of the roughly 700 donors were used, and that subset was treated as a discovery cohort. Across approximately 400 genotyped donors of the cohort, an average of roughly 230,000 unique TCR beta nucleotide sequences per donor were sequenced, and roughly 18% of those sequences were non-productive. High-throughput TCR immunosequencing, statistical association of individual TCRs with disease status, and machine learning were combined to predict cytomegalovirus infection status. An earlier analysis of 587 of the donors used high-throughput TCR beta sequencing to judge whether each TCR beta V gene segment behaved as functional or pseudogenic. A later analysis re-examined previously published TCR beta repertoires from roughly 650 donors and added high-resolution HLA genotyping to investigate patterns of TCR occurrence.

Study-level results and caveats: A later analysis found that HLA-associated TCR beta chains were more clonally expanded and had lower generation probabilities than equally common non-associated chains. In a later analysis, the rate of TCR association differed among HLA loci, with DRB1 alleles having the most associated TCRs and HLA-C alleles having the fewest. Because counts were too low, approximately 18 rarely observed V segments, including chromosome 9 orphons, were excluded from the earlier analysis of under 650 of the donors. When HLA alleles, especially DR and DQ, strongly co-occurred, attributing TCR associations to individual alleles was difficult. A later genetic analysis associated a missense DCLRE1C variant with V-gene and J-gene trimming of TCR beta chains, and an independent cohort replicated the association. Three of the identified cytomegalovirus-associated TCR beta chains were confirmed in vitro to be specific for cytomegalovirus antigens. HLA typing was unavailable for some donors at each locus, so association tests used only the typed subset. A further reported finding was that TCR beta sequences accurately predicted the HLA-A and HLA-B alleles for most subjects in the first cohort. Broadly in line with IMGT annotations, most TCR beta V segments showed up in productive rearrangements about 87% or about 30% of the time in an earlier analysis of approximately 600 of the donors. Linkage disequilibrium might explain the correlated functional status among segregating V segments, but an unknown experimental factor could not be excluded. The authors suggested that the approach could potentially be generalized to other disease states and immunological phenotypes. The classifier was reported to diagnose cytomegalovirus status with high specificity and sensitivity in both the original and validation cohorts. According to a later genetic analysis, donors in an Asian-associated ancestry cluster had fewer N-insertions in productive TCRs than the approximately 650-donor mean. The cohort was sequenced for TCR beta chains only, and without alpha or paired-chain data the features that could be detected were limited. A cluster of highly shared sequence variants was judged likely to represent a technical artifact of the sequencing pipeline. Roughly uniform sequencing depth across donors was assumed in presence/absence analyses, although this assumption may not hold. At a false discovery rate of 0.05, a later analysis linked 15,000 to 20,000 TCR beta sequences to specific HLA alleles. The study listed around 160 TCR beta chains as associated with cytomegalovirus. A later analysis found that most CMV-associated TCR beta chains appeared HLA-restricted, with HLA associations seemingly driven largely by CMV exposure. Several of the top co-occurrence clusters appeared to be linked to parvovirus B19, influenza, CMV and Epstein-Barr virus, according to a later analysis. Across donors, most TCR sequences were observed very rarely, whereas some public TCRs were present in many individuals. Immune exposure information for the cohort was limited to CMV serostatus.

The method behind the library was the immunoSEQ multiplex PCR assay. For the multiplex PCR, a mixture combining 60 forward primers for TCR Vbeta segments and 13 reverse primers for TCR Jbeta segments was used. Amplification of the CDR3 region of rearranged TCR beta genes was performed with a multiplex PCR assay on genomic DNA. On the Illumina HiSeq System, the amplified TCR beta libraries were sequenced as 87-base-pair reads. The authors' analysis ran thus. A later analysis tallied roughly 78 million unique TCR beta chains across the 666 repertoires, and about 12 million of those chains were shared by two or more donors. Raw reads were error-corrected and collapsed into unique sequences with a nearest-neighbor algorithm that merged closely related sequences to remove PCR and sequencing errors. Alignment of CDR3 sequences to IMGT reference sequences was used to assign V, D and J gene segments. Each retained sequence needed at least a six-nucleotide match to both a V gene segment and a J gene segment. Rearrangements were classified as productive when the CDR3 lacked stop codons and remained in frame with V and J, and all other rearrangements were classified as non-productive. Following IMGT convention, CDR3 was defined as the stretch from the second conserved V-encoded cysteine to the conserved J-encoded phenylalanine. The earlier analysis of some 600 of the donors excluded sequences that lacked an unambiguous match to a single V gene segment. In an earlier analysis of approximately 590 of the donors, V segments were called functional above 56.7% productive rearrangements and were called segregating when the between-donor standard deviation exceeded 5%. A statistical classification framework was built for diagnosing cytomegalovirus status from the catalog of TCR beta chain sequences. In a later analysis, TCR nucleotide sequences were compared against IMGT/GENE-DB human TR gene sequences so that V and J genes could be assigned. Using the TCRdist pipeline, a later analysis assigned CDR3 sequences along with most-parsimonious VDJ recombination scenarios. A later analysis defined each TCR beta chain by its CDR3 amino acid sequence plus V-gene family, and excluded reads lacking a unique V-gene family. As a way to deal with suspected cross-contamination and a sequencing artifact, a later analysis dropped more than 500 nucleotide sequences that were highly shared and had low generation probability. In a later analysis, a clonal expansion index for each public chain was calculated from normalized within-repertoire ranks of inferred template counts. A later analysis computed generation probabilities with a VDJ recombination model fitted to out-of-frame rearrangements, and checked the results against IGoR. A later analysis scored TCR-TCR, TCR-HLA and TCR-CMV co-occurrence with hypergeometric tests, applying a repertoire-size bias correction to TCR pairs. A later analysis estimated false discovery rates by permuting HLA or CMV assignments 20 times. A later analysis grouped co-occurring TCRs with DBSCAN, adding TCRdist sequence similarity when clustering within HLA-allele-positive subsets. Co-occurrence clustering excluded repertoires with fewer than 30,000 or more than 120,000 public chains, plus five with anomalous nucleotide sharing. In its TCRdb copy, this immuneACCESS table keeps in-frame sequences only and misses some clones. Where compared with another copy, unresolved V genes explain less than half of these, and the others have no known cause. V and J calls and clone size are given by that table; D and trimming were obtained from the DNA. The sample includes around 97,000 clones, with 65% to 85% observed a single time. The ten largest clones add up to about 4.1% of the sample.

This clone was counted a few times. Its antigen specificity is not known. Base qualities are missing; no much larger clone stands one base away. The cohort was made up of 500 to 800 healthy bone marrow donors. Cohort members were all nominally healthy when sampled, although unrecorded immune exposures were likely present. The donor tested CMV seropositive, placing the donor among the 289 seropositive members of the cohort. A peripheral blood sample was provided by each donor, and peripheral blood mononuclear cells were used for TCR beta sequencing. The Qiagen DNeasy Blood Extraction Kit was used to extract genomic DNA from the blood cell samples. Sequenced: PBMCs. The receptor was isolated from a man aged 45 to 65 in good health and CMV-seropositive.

The CDR3 corresponds to CASSVGDRGGGNTIYF. The DNA sequence reads TGTGCCAGCAGCGTAGGGGACAGGGGTGGCGGAAACACCATATATTTT. The rearranged segments are TRBV9 and TRBJ1-3, with TRBD1 matching 10 junction bases. Relative to germline, V is missing 0 bases and J is missing 4 bases, with 4 bases of the junction outside any gene match. CDR1 and CDR2, per the germline V gene, are SGDLS and YYNGEE. The CDR3 starts with the cysteine, ends with the phenylalanine, and has 16 residues. Just the 48-base CDR3 DNA is kept, in frame starting at base 1. The entire variable domain, with the stretches around the CDR3 drawn from the reference TRBV9 and TRBJ1-3 proteins, is DSGVTQTPKHLITATGQRVTLRCSPRSGDLSVYWYQQSLDQGLQFLIQYYNGEERAKGNILERFSAQQFPDLHSELNLSSLELGDSALYFCASSVGDRGGGNTIYFGEGSWLTVV.